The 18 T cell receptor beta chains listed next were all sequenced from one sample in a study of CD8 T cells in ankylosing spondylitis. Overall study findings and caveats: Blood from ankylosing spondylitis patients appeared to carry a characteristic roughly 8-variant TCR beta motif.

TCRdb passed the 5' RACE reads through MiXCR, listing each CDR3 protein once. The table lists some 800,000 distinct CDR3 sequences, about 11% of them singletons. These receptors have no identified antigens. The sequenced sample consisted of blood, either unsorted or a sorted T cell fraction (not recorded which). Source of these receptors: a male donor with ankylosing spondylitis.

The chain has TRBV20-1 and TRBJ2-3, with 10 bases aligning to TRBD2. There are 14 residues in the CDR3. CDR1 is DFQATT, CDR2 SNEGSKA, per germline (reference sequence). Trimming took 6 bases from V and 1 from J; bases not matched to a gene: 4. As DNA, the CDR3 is TGCAGTGCCGTCCTAGCGGGAGGCACAGATACGCAGTATTTT. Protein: CSAVLAGGTDTQYF.

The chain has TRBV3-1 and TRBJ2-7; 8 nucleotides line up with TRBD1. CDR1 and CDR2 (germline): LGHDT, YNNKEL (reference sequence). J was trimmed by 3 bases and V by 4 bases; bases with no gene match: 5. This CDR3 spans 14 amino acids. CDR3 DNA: TGTGCCAGCAGCCGAGGGGGGACAGGCTACGAGCAGTACTTC. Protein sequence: CASSRGGTGYEQYF.

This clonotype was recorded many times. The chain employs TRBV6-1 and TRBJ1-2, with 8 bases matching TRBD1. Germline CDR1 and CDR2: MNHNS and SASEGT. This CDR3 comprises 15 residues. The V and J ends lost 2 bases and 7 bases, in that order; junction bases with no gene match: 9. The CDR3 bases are TGTGCCAGCAGTGAAAACAGGGGGACTATAGCTGGCTACACCTTC. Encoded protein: CASSENRGTIAGYTF.

CDR3 sequence: CSALSRGAEAFF. In DNA form, the CDR3 reads TGCAGTGCTTTGTCCAGGGGGGCTGAAGCTTTCTTT. The gene calls are TRBV20-1 and TRBJ1-1, with 7 bases fitting TRBD1. The CDR3 runs to 12 residues. Germline CDR1 is DFQATT and CDR2 is SNEGSKA (reference sequence). The junction had 6 bases not matched to a gene; V was cut back by 5 bases and J by 6 bases.

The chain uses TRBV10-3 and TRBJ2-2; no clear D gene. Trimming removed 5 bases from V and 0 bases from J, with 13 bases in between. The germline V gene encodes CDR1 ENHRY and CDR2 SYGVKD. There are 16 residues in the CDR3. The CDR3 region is CAISLDGPANTGELFF. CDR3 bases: TGTGCCATCAGTTTAGACGGACCCGCGAACACCGGGGAGCTGTTTTTT.

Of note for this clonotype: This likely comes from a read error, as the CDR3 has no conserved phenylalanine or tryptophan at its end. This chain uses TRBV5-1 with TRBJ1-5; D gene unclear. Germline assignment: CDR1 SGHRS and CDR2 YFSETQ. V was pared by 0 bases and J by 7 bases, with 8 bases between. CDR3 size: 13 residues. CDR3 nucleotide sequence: TGCGCCAGCAGCTTGGACGTCGGGCAGCCCCAGCATTGT. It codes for CASSLDVGQPQHC.

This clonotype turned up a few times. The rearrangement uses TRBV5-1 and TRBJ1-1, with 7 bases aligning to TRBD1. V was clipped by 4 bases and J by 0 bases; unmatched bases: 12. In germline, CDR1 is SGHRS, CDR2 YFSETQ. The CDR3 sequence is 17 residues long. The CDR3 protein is CASSQPDRDIMNTEAFF. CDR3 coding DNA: TGCGCCAGCAGCCAACCTGACAGGGACATCATGAACACTGAAGCTTTCTTT.

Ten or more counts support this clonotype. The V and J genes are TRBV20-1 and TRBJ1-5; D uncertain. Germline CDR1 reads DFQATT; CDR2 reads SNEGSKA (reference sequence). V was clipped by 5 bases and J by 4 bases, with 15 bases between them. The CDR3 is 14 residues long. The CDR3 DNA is TGCAGTGCTCGACGGGTGTTATCAAATCAGCCCCAGCATTTT. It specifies CSARRVLSNQPQHF.

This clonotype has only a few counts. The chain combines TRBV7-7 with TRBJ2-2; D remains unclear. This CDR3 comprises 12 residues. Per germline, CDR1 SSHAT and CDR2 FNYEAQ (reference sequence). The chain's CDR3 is CASRSWGGELFF. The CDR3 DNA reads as TGTGCTAGCCGCAGTTGGGGCGGGGAGCTGTTTTTT.

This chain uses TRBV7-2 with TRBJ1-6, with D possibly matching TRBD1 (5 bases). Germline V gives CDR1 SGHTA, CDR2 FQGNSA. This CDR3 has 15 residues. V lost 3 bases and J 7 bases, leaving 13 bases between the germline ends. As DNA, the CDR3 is TGTGCCAGCAGCTTGCAGGGTCCAGGGAATTCACCCCTCCACTTT. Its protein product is CASSLQGPGNSPLHF.

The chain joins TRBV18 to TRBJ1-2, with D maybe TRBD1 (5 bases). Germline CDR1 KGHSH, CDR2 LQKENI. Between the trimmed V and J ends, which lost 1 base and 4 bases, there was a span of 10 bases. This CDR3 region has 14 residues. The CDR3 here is CASSPRQGSYGYTF. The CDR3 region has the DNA TGTGCCAGCTCACCACGTCAGGGTTCCTATGGCTACACCTTC.

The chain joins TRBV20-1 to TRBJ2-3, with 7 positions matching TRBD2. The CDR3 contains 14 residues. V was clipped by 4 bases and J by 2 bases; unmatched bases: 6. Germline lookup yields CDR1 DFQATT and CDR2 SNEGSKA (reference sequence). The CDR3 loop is CSATLGGSTDTQYF. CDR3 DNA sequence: TGCAGTGCTACCCTCGGGGGGTCCACAGATACGCAGTATTTT.

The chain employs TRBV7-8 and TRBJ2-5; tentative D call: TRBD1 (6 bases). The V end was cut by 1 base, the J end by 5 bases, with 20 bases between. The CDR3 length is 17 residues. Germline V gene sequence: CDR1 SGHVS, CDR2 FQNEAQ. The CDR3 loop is CASSLDHRVSFLETQYF. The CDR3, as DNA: TGTGCCAGCAGCTTAGACCACAGGGTATCGTTTTTGGAGACCCAGTACTTC. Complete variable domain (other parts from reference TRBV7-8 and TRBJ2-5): GAGVSQSPRYKVAKRGQDVALRCDPISGHVSLFWYQQALGQGPEFLTYFQNEAQLDKSGLPSDRFFAERPEGSVSTLKIQRTQQEDSAVYLCASSLDHRVSFLETQYFGPGTRLLVL.

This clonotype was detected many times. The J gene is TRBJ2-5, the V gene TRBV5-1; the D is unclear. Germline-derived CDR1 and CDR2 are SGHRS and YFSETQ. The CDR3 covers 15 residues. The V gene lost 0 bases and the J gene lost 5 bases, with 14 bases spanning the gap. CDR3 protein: CASSLAIGPPETQYF. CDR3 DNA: TGCGCCAGCAGCTTGGCTATCGGCCCGCCGGAGACCCAGTACTTC. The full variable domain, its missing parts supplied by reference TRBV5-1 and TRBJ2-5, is KAGVTQTPRYLIKTRGQQVTLSCSPISGHRSVSWYQQTPGQGLQFLFEYFSETQRNKGNFPGRFSGRQFSNSRSEMNVSTLELGDSALYLCASSLAIGPPETQYFGPGTRLLVL.

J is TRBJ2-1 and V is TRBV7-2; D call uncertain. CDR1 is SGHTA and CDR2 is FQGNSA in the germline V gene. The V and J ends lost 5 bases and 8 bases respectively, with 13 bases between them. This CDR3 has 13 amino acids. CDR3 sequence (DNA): TGTGCCAGCAGCCCATTTTGGTACGATGAGCAGTTCTTC. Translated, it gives CASSPFWYDEQFF. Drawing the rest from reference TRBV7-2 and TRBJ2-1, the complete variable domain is GAGVSQSPSNKVTEKGKDVELRCDPISGHTALYWYRQSLGQGLEFLIYFQGNSAPDKSGLPSDRFSAERTGGSVSTLTIQRTQQEDSAVYLCASSPFWYDEQFFGPGTRLTVL.

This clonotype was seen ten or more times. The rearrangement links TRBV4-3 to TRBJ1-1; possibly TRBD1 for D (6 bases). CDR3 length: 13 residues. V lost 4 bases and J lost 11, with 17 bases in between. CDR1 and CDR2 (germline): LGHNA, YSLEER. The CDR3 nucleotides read TGCGCCAGCAGCCCGAATCAGGGGTCTCGGGCTTTCTTT. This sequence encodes CASSPNQGSRAFF.

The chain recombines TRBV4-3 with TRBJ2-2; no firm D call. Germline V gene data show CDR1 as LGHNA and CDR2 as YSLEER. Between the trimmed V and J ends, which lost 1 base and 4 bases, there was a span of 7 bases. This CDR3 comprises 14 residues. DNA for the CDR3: TGCGCCAGCAGCCAAGTGGCAGCCACCGGGGAGCTGTTTTTT. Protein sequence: CASSQVAATGELFF.

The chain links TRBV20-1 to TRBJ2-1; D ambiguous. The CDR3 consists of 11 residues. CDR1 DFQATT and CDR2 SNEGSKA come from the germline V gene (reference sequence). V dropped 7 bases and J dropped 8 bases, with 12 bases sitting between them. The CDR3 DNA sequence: TGCAGTGGTCGGAGTTTCCATGAGCAGTTCTTC. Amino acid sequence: CSGRSFHEQFF.